This T cell receptor beta chain derives from a study of T cells after yellow fever vaccination. Whole-study context: Preparing low-cell-number fractions relied on SMART-Seq v4 Ultra Low Input.

In its sample, this clonotype was seen a few times. Trimming shortened V by 4 bases and J by 1 base, and 14 bases separated the two germline ends. Germline-derived CDR1 and CDR2 are SGHRS and YFSETQ. There are 15 residues in the CDR3. TCR cDNA, made by 5'RACE template switching, carried an added universal primer site and UMIs. MiXCR was run by TCRdb on the 5' RACE reads, yielding one entry per CDR3 protein. The data hold roughly 330,000 distinct CDR3 sequences, with 6.5% to 8.5% observed a single time. The receptor comes from a man aged 18 to 30 who received the YFV17D yellow fever vaccine. The chain is built from TRBV5-1 and TRBJ1-1; D unclear. The sequencing here drew on PBMCs, taken about 41 days after the first yellow fever vaccination. CDR3: CASSPERGPNTEAFF. As DNA, the CDR3 is TGCGCCAGCAGCCCGGAGAGAGGACCGAACACTGAAGCTTTCTTT.